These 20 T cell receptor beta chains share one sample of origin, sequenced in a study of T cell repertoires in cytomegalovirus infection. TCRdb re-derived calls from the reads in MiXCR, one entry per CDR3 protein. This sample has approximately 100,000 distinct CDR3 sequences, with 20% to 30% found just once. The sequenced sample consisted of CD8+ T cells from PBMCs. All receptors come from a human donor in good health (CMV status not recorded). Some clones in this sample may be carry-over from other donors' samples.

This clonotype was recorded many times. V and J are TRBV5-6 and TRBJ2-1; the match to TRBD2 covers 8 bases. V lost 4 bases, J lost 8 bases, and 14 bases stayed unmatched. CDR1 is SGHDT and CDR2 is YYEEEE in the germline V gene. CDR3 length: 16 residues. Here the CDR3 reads CASSPGLGFAIYEQFF. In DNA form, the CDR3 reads TGTGCCAGCAGCCCGGGACTAGGTTTCGCAATTTATGAGCAGTTCTTC. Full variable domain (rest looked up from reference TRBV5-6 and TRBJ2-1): DAGVTQSPTHLIKTRGQQVTLRCSPKSGHDTVSWYQQALGQGPQFIFQYYEEEERQRGNFPDRFSGHQFPNYSSELNVNALLLGDSALYLCASSPGLGFAIYEQFFGPGTRLTVL.

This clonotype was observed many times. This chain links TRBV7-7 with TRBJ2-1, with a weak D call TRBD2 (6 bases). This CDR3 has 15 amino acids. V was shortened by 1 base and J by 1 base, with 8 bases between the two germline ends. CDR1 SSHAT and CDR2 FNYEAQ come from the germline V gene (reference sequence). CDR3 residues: CASSLGAGSYNEQFF. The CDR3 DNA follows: TGTGCCAGCAGCTTAGGGGCGGGATCCTACAATGAGCAGTTCTTC.

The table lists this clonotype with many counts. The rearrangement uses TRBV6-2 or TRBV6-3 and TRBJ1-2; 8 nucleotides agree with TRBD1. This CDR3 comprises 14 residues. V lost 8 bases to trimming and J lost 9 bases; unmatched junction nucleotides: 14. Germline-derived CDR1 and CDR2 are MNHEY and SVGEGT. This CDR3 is CASGQEDRVVRYTF. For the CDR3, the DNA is TGTGCCAGCGGTCAGGAGGACAGGGTCGTTCGCTACACCTTC.

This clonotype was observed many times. CDR3 in DNA: TGTGCCAGCAGCTCCCGGACTAGCGGGCCGAACACCGGGGAGCTGTTTTTT. Its protein is CASSSRTSGPNTGELFF. This chain uses TRBV7-8 with TRBJ2-2; 11 positions agree with TRBD2. The CDR3 is 17 amino acids. Germline-derived CDR1 and CDR2 are SGHVS and FQNEAQ. V lost 4 bases to trimming and J lost 0 bases; unmatched junction nucleotides: 4.

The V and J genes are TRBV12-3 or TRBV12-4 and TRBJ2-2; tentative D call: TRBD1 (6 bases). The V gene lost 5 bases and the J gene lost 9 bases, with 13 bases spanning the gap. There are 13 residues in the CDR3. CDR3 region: CASSETGTRELFF. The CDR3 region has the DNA TGTGCCAGCAGTGAGACCGGGACACGGGAGCTGTTTTTT.

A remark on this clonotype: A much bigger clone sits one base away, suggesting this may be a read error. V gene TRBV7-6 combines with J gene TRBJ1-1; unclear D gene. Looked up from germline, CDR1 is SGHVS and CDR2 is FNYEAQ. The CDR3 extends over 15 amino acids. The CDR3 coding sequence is TGTGCCAGCAGCTTAGGGCCGGGAATGAACACTGATGCTTTCTTT. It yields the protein CASSLGPGMNTDAFF.

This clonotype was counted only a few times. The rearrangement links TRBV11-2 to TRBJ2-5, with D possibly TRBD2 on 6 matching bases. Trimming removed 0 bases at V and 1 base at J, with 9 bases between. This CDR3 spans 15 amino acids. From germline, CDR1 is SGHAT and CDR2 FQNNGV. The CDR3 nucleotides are TGTGCCAGCAGCTTAGAACTAGCCCCCCAAGAGACCCAGTACTTC. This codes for CASSLELAPQETQYF. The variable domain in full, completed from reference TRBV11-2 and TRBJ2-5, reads EAGVAQSPRYKIIEKRQSVAFWCNPISGHATLYWYQQILGQGPKLLIQFQNNGVVDDSQLPKDRFSAERLKGVDSTLKIQPAKLEDSAVYLCASSLELAPQETQYFGPGTRLLVL.

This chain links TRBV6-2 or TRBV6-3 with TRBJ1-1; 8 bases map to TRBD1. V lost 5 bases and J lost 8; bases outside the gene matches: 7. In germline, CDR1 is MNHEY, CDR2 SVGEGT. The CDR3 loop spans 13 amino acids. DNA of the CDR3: TGTGCCAGCAGTCTCGGGACAGGAAAGGAAGCTTTCTTT. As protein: CASSLGTGKEAFF.

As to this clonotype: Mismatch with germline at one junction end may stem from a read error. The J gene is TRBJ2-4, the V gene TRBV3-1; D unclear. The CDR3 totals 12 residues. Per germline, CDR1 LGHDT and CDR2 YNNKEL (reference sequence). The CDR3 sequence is CANSQVGNIQYF. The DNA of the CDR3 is TGTGCCAACAGCCAAGTGGGGAACATTCAGTACTTC. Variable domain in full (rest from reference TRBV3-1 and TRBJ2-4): DTAVSQTPKYLVTQMGNDKSIKCEQNLGHDTMYWYKQDSKKFLKIMFSYNNKELIINETVPNRFSPKSPDKAHLNLHINSLELGDSAVYFCANSQVGNIQYFGAGTRLSVL.

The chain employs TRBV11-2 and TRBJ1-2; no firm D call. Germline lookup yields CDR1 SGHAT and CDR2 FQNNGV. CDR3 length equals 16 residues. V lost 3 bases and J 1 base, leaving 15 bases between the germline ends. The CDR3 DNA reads TGTGCCAGCAGCTTTGAAACCGGGAGACTTAACTATGGCTACACCTTC. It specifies CASSFETGRLNYGYTF.

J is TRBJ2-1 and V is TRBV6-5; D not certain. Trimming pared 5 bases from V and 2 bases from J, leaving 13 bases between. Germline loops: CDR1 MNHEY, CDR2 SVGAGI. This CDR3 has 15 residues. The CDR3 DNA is TGTGCCAGCAGTATTGGGGTGGACGCCTACAATGAGCAGTTCTTC. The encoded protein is CASSIGVDAYNEQFF.

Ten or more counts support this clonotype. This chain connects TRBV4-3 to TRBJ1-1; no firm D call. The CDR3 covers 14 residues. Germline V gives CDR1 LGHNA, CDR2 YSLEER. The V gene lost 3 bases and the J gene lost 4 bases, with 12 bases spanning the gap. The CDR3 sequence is CASSQGSGSTEAFF. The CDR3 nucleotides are TGCGCCAGCAGCCAGGGGAGCGGGAGCACTGAAGCTTTCTTT.

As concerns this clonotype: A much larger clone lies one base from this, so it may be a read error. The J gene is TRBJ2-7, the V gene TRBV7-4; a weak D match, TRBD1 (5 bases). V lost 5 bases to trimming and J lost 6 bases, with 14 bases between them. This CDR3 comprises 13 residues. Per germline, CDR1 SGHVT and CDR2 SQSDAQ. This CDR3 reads CASSASKGPEQYF. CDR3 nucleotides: TGTGCCAGCAGCGCCTCCAAGGGGCCCGAGCAGTACTTC.

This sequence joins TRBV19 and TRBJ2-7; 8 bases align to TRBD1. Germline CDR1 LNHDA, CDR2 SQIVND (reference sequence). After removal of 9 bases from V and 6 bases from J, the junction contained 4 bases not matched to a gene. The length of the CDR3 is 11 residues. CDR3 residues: CASGQGAEQYF. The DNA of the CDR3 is TGTGCCAGCGGACAGGGAGCCGAGCAGTACTTC.

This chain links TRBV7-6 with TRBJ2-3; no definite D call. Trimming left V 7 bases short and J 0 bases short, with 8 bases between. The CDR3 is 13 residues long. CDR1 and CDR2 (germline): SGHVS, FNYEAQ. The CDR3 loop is CASMADSTDTQYF. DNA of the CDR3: TGTGCCAGCATGGCGGATAGCACAGATACGCAGTATTTT.

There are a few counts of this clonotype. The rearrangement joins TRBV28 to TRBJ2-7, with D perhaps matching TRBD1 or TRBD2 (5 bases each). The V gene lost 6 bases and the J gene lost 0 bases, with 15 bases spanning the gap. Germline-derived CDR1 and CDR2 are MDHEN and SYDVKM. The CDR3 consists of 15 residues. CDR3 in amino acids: CASRGPRQSSYEQYF. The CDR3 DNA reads TGTGCCAGCAGGGGACCCCGACAGAGCTCCTACGAGCAGTACTTC.

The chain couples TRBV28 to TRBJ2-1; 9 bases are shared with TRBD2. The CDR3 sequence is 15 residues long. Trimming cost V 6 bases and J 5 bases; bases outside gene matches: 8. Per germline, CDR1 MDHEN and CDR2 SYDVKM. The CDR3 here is CASRPLAGRNNEQFF. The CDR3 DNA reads TGTGCCAGCAGGCCGCTAGCGGGGCGAAACAATGAGCAGTTCTTC.

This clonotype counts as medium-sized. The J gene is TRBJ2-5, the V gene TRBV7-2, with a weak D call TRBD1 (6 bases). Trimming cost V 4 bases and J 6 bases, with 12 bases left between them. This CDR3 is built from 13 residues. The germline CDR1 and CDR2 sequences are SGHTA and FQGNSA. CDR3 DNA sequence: TGTGCCAGCAGCTCTTCACAGGGTCAGACCCAGTACTTC. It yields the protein CASSSSQGQTQYF.

The CDR3, as DNA: TGTGCCAGCAGTTACGAGGAACGGGAGCAGTTCTTC. As protein: CASSYEEREQFF. The V gene is TRBV6-6, the J gene TRBJ2-1; D gene unclear. The CDR3 is 12 amino acids. Trimming removed 2 bases from V and 10 bases from J, with 9 bases in between. Germline CDR1 MNHNY, CDR2 SVGAGI (reference sequence).

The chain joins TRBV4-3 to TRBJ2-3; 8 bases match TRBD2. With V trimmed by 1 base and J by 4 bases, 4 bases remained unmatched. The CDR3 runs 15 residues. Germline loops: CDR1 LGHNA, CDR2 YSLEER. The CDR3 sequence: CASSQVAGGSDTQYF. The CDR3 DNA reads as TGCGCCAGCAGCCAAGTTGCGGGAGGTTCAGATACGCAGTATTTT.